The 6 T cell receptor beta chains below were found in one sample sequenced in a study of shared clonotypes between healthy human individuals. TCRdb keeps only in-frame clones here, not all; method: immunoSEQ multiplex PCR. The repertoire has under 1,100,000 clones, around four fifths of them found once; the top ten carry about 1.5%. Sequenced sample: memory CD4+ T cells sorted from blood. Documented subset: CD45RA-negative fraction. Receptors were obtained from a man in his late teens or twenties in good health.

The chain carries TRBV2 and TRBJ2-5; maybe TRBD2 (7 bases). V gave up 3 bases and J gave up 2 bases, with 13 bases separating them. This CDR3 is 15 amino acids long. Per germline, CDR1 SNHLY and CDR2 FYNNEI. CDR3 sequence (DNA): TGTGCCAGCAGTGACGGGGGGCTCGGGCAAGAGACCCAGTACTTC. It is translated as CASSDGGLGQETQYF. Full variable domain (remainder filled in from reference TRBV2 and TRBJ2-5): EPEVTQTPSHQVTQMGQEVILRCVPISNHLYFYWYRQILGQKVEFLVSFYNNEISEKSEIFDDQFSVERPDGSNFTLKIRSTKLEDSAMYFCASSDGGLGQETQYFGPGTRLLVL.

The chain has TRBV19 and TRBJ2-5; 10 nucleotides align to TRBD1. CDR1 and CDR2 (germline): LNHDA, SQIVND (reference sequence). V was pared by 8 bases and J by 5 bases, with 8 bases of the junction left unmatched. The CDR3 has 14 residues. The CDR3 DNA reads as TGTGCCAGTGGGGACAGGGGTCTTAGGGAGACCCAGTACTTC. Protein product: CASGDRGLRETQYF.

This sequence joins TRBV7-9 and TRBJ2-4; the D is unclear. The V end was cut by 1 base, the J end by 5 bases, with 9 bases between. Germline V gives CDR1 SEHNR, CDR2 FQNEAQ (reference sequence). This CDR3 is 14 amino acids long. The CDR3 reads CASSLVILENIQYF. The CDR3 DNA reads TGTGCCAGCAGCTTAGTAATATTGGAAAACATTCAGTACTTC.

The chain employs TRBV6-6 and TRBJ1-2; D is perhaps TRBD1 (5 bases). The CDR3 contains 14 residues. The V end lost 1 base, the J end lost 4 bases, and 10 bases lay between the germline ends. CDR1 and CDR2 from the germline V gene are MNHNY and SVGAGI (reference sequence). The CDR3 protein is CASSYYADIYGYTF. The CDR3 DNA reads TGTGCCAGCAGTTACTATGCGGACATCTATGGCTACACCTTC.

V gene TRBV11-2 combines with J gene TRBJ2-7; D perhaps matches TRBD2 (7 bases). In germline, CDR1 is SGHAT, CDR2 FQNNGV. This CDR3 is 15 amino acids long. V lost 5 bases, J lost 0 bases, and 14 bases lay in between. The CDR3 here is CASSGGGLLSYEQYF. In nucleotides, the CDR3 is TGTGCCAGCAGCGGAGGGGGACTACTCTCCTACGAGCAGTACTTC.

This clone showed up just a few times. The chain couples TRBV28 to TRBJ1-4; D is perhaps TRBD1 (6 bases). The CDR3 consists of 15 residues. Trimming stripped 2 bases from V and 10 bases from J, with 17 bases between. Germline V CDR1 and CDR2: MDHEN, SYDVKM. The CDR3 reads CASSLKTGRGAKLFF. The CDR3 region has the DNA TGTGCCAGCAGTTTAAAAACAGGGCGGGGAGCAAAACTGTTTTTT.